This T cell receptor beta chain derives from a study of radiotherapy plus CTLA-4 blockade in lung cancer. CTLA-4 blockade using ipilimumab, together with focal radiation, was received by patients with chemo-refractory metastatic non-small-cell lung cancer. The ends were cut back, 4 bases at V and 9 bases at J, with 25 bases in the middle. From germline, CDR1 is SEHNR and CDR2 FQNEAQ (reference sequence). CDR3 length: 17 residues. The protocol was immunoSEQ multiplex PCR, while the TCRdb copy is restricted to in-frame clones and leaves out a portion. The table includes approximately 85,000 clones, around 86% detected once.

Sequencing was performed on peripheral blood, taken from a patient treated with radiotherapy plus ipilimumab. The receptor's source is a human donor with non-small cell lung cancer that progressed on radiotherapy plus ipilimumab. The V gene is TRBV7-9, the J gene TRBJ2-1; the D gene is possibly TRBD2 (6 bases). CDR3 nucleotide sequence: TGTGCCAGCAGCTCCGTACCGTCCCTAGCGTCCGGCAGTGAGCAGTTCTTC. Protein product: CASSSVPSLASGSEQFF.